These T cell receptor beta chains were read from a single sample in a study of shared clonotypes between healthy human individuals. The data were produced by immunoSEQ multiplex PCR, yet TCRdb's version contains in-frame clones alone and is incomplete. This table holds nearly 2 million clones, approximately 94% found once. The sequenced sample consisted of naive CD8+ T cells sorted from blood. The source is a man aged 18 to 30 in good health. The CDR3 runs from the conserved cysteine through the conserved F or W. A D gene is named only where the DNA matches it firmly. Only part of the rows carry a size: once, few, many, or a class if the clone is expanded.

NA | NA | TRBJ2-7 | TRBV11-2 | TGTGCCAGCAGCCTGACCCCAGCACACTCCTACGAGCAGTACTTC | CASSLTPAHSYEQYF
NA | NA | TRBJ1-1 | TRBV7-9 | TGTGCCAGCAGCGCCATAGGGTCAACCCCGAACACTGAAGCTTTCTTT | CASSAIGSTPNTEAFF
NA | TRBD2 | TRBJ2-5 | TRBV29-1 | TGCAGCGTTGATGGGGGGAGGGCTAGCGGCGGTGAGACCCAGTACTTC | CSVDGGRASGGETQYF
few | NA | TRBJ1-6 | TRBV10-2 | TGCGCCAGCAGTGAAACAGGCCGATCACCCCTCCACTTT | CASSETGRSPLHF
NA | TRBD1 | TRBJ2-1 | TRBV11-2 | TGTGCCAGCAGCCTAGAGGACAGGGTCAATGAGCAGTTCTTC | CASSLEDRVNEQFF
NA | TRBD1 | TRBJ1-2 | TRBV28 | TGTGCCAGCAGTCTTGGACAGGGATTCTATGGCTACACCTTC | CASSLGQGFYGYTF
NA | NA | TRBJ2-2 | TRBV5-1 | TGCGCCAGCAGCTTGTCACAAACCGGGGAGCTGTTTTTT | CASSLSQTGELFF
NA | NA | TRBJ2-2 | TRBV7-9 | TGTGCCAGCAAGGGGGGCACCGGGGAGCTGTTTTTT | CASKGGTGELFF
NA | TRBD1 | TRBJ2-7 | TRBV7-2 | TGTGCCAGCAGCGTGGGACAGTTGGGGGACGAGCAGTACTTC | CASSVGQLGDEQYF
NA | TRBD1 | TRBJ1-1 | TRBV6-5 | TGTGCCAGCAGGGAGACAGGGTCGGGCACTGAAGCTTTCTTT | CASRETGSGTEAFF
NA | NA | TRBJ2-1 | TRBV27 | TGTGCCAGCAGTTTATCGTCCGACCGGGAGCAGTTCTTC | CASSLSSDREQFF
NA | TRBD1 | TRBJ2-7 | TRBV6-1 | TGTGCCAGCAGTCAACCGGGACAGGGGGCTTCCGAGCAGTACTTC | CASSQPGQGASEQYF
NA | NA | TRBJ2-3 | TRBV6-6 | TGTGCCAGCAGTTATCCAGATACGCAGTATTTT | CASSYPDTQYF
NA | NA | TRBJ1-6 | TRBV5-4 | TGTGCCAGCAGCTTGGTGCCGGGAGGGGAGCCCCTCCACTTT | CASSLVPGGEPLHF
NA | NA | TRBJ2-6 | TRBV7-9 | TGTGCCAGCAGCTTCGAAAGCTCTGGGGCCAACGTCCTGACTTTC | CASSFESSGANVLTF
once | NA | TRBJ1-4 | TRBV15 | TGTGCCACCAGCACGGGAGGAGAAAAACTGTTTTTT | CATSTGGEKLFF
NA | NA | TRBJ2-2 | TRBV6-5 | TGTGCCAGCAGTTACGGTCTCACCGGGGAGCTGTTTTTT | CASSYGLTGELFF
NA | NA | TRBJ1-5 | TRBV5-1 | TGCGCCAGCAGCCCAATGCGGGGGGGGCAGCCCCAGCATTTT | CASSPMRGGQPQHF
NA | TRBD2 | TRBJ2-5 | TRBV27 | TGTGCCAGCAGTTTCATTCATGTTAGCGGGGTCCAAGAGACCCAGTACTTC | CASSFIHVSGVQETQYF
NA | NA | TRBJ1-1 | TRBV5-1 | TGCGCCAGCAGCCGGGTGGGAGGCACTGAAGCTTTCTTT | CASSRVGGTEAFF
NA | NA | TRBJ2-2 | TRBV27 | TGTGCCAGCAGTTTATGGCAGGTCGGCACGACCGGGGAGCTGTTTTTT | CASSLWQVGTTGELFF
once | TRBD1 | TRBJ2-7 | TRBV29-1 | TGCAGCGTTGTGGACAGGGACTCCTACGAGCAGTACTTC | CSVVDRDSYEQYF
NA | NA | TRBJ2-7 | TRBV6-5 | TGTGCCAGCAGTTTACCCGGGACCTACGAGCAGTACTTC | CASSLPGTYEQYF
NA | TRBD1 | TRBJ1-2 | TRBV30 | TGTGCCTCTTCCCTGGGGACAGCCTATGGCTACACCTTC | CASSLGTAYGYTF
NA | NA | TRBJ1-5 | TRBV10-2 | TGCGCCAGCAGTGAGTCTCGCAGGGCCTATCAGCCCCAGCATTTT | CASSESRRAYQPQHF
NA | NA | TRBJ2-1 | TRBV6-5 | TGTGCCAGCAATCCCCAGGGGTACAATGAGCAGTTCTTC | CASNPQGYNEQFF
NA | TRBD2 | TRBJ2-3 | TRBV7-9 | TGTGCCAGCAGCTTAAATAGCGGGGGAGCAGATACGCAGTATTTT | CASSLNSGGADTQYF
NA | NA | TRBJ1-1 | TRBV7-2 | TGTGCCAGCAGCCTTAACGGGGCGTTTACTGAAGCTTTCTTT | CASSLNGAFTEAFF
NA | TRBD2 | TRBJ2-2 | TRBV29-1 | TGCAGCGCCGATCGGGGGGTATATACCGGGGAGCTGTTTTTT | CSADRGVYTGELFF
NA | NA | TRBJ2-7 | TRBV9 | TGTGCCAGCAGCTCATCTTCAGGGTTCGAGCAGTACTTC | CASSSSSGFEQYF
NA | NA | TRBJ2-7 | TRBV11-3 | TGTGCCAGCAGCTTAGGGGGTTTGGACGAGCAGTACTTC | CASSLGGLDEQYF